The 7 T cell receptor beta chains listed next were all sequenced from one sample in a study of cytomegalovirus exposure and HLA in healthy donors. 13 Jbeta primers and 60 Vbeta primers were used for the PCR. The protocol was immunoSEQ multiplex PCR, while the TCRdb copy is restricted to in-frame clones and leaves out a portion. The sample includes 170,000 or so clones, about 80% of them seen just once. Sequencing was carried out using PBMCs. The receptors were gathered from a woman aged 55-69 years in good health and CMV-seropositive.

The CDR3 sequence is CAWSVEGQPQHF. CDR3 DNA sequence: TGTGCCTGGAGTGTAGAGGGTCAGCCCCAGCATTTT. This chain joins TRBV30 and TRBJ1-5, with D unclear. Per germline, CDR1 GTSNPN and CDR2 SVGIG (reference sequence). The CDR3 length is 12 residues. V was trimmed by 0 bases and J by 6 bases, leaving 6 bases between them.

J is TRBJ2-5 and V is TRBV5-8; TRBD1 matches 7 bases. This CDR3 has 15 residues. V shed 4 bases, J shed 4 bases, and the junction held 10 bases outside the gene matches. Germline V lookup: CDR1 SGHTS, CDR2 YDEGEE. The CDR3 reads CASSHPVAGGETQYF. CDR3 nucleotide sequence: TGTGCCAGCAGCCACCCGGTAGCAGGGGGAGAGACCCAGTACTTC.

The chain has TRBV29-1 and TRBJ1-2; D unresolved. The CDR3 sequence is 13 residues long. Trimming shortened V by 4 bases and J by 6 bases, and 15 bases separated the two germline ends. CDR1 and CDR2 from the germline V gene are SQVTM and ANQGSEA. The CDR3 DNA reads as TGCAGCGTTGGTGGGCCGGCTTTCAATGGCTACACCTTC. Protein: CSVGGPAFNGYTF. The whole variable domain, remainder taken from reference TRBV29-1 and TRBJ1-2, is SAVISQKPSRDICQRGTSLTIQCQVDSQVTMMFWYRQQPGQSLTLIATANQGSEATYESGFVIDKFPISRPNLTFSTLTVSNMSPEDSSIYLCSVGGPAFNGYTFGSGTRLTVV.

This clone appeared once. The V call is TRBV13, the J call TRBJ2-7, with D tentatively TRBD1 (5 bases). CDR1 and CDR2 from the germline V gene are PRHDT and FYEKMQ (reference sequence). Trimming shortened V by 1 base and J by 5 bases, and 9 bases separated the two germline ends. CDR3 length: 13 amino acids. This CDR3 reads CASSLADNHEQYF. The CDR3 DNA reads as TGTGCCAGCAGCTTAGCGGACAACCACGAGCAGTACTTC.

DNA for the CDR3: TGTGCCAGCAGCTTAGGCGACAGGGAGGGAAACACCATATATTTT. Amino acids: CASSLGDREGNTIYF. This rearrangement joins TRBV7-9 to TRBJ1-3, with 7 bases matching TRBD1. In germline, CDR1 is SEHNR, CDR2 FQNEAQ (reference sequence). This CDR3 has 15 amino acids. J gave up 4 bases and V 1 base, and 4 bases lay outside the gene matches.

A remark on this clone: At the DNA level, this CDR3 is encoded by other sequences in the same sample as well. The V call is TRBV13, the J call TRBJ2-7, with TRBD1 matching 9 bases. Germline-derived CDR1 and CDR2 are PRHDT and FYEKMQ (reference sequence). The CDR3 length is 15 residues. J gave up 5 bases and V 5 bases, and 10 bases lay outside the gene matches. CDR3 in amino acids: CASSQSGQGNHEQYF. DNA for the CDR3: TGTGCCAGCAGCCAAAGCGGACAGGGGAACCACGAGCAGTACTTC.

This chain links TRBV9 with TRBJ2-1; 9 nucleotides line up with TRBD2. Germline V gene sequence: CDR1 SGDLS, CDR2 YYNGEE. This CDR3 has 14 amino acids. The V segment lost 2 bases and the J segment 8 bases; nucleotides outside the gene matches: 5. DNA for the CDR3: TGTGCCAGCAGCGTGCGGGGGGGCTCGGATGAGCAGTTCTTC. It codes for CASSVRGGSDEQFF.